This T cell receptor (beta chain) was observed in a study of identical twins. Worth noting for this clonotype: Its matching antigen is unknown.

Overall study findings and caveats: Alpha sequences out of frame and shared by twins had excess low generation probability. Diverse VJ usage suggested most zero-insertion clonotypes were not invariant T cells. Cord blood beta clonotypes that were abundant carried fewer insertions, and memory repertoires showed no such trend.

The cDNA had a unique molecular identifier and a template-switch universal primer site. TCRdb passed the 5' RACE reads through MiXCR, listing each CDR3 protein once. Of 510,000 or so distinct CDR3 sequences in the sample, 15% are singletons; the top ten hold about 0.4%. This CDR3 has 16 residues. V lost 0 bases and J lost 1, with 8 bases in between. CDR1 is KGHDR, CDR2 SFDVKD, per germline. The data also belong to a second study, concerning yellow fever vaccine responses in identical twins.

Sequences were obtained from CD4+ T cells sorted from blood. The receptor comes from a young woman in good health. The rearrangement uses TRBV24-1 and TRBJ2-2; D may be TRBD1 (5 bases). The CDR3 region is CATSDLYQGNTGELFF. In DNA form, the CDR3 reads TGTGCCACCAGTGATTTGTACCAGGGGAACACCGGGGAGCTGTTTTTT.